This T cell receptor (beta chain) was captured in a study of shared clonotypes between healthy human individuals. Naive CD8 cells comprised CD45RO-negative, CCR7-positively selected cells, excluding terminally differentiated effector memory CD45RA+ cells. This CDR3 has 13 residues. Germline V CDR1 and CDR2: MNHEY, SVGAGI. V lost 5 bases and J 3 bases, leaving 10 bases between the germline ends. Some clones are missing from TCRdb's copy, which holds only in-frame ones; the method was immunoSEQ multiplex PCR. The data hold about 2,200,000 clones, with 85% to 95% observed a single time. This sequence joins TRBV6-5 and TRBJ1-2; no clear D. Sequencing was done on a sample of naive CD8+ T cells from PBMCs. The receptor comes from a young man in good health. Some clones in this sample may be carry-over from other donors' samples. CDR3 sequence: CASSQTDYYGYTF. The CDR3 region has the DNA TGTGCCAGCAGTCAAACAGACTACTATGGCTACACCTTC.